This T cell receptor beta chain was recovered during a study of shared clonotypes between healthy human individuals. Broader study findings: Clonotypes shared by all four sorted-subset donors had higher generation probabilities than non-shared clonotypes. The low donor count limited represented genetic and exposure-history diversity.

Comments on this clone: Its antigen is still unknown.

TCRdb's table, derived via immunoSEQ multiplex PCR, lists solely in-frame clones and lacks some. The repertoire has 1.5 million to 1.9 million clones, 98% of them found once; the top ten carry approximately 0.45%. The germline gives CDR1 LGHNA, CDR2 YSLEER. V lost 0 bases, J lost 8 bases, and 8 bases lay in between. CDR3 length: 13 amino acids. Caucasian adults residing in Nashville, Tennessee made up all the donors. Investigators divided CD4+ cells into CD45RA+ naive and CD45RA-negative memory subsets. The V call is TRBV4-3, the J call TRBJ2-1; D gene ambiguous. The TCR sequence derives from a man aged 25 to 40 in good health. The sequencing sample was made of naive CD4+ T cells sorted from blood. Subset defined: CD45RA+ positively selected. The CDR3 loop reads CASSQDTHYEQFF. The CDR3 DNA sequence: TGCGCCAGCAGCCAAGATACCCATTATGAGCAGTTCTTC.